This record concerns one T cell receptor beta chain sequence. Each CDR3 protein is one row after TCRdb ran MiXCR on the RT-PCR reads. The repertoire holds fewer than 800,000 distinct CDR3 sequences, with 13% to 15% as singletons. The CDR3 is made up of 15 amino acids. The V segment lost 3 bases and the J segment 3 bases; nucleotides outside the gene matches: 7. Germline-derived CDR1 and CDR2 are SGHRS and YFSETQ. The sequence derives from a female donor in good health, serving as a healthy control. The sequenced sample was memory CD4+ T cells from blood. This chain links TRBV5-1 with TRBJ2-7, with 9 bases lining up with TRBD1. CDR3: CASSWGGDRDYEQYF. The DNA of the CDR3 is TGCGCCAGCAGCTGGGGGGGGGACAGGGACTACGAGCAGTACTTC.